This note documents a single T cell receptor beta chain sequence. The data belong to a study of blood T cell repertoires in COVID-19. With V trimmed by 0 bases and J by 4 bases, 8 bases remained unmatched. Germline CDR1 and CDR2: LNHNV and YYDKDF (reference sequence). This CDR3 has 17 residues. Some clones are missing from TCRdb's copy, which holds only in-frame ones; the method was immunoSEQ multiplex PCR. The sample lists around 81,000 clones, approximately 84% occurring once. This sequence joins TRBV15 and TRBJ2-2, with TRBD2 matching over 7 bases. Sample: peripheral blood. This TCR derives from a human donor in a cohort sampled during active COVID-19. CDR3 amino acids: CATSRDSKRGSTGELFF. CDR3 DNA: TGTGCCACCAGCAGAGATTCTAAGCGGGGTAGCACCGGGGAGCTGTTTTTT.